The clone carrying this T cell receptor beta chain was counted at least ten times. Its cognate antigen is unknown. CDR3 size: 15 residues. Between the trimmed V and J ends, which lost 5 bases and 7 bases, there was a span of 18 bases. Unique molecular identifiers were used in preparing the TCRbeta library. TCRdb redid the calling of the PCR reads with MiXCR, one entry per CDR3 protein. The sample gives some 220,000 distinct CDR3 sequences, about a tenth of which show up once; approximately 30% is in the top ten. This entry belongs to a study of T-cell reconstitution after alpha-beta-depleted transplantation in children. Study conclusions and caveats: T-cell counts and diversity at one year post-transplant came mainly from newly produced T cells. Expanded clones from the graft, numbering several hundred, reportedly supplied alpha-beta T cells about two months after transplant.

The V gene is TRBV12-3 or TRBV12-4, the J gene TRBJ2-1; possible D gene TRBD2, 5 bases. The sample consisted of PBMCs, taken before TCRalphabeta/CD19-depleted stem cell transplant. The receptor was derived from a child less than two years old with acute myeloid leukemia, due to receive a stem cell transplant. The CDR3, as DNA: TGTGCCAGCAGTGCCATGACGGGATGGGAGAATGAGCAGTTCTTC. Translated: CASSAMTGWENEQFF.